This T cell receptor (beta chain) was documented in a study of Graves' ophthalmopathy and Graves' hyperthyroidism. With regard to this clonotype: A much larger clone differs by one base, so this may be a read error.

There are 17 residues in the CDR3. CDR1 is SSHAT, CDR2 FNYEAQ, per germline (reference sequence). Using RNA transcripts, the TCR beta CDR3 regions were amplified. In the first round, RT-PCR was carried out with HTBI primers, and a multiplex PCR formed the second round. TCRdb redid the calling of the multiplex PCR reads with MiXCR, one entry per CDR3 protein. This repertoire shows 650,000 to 800,000 distinct CDR3 sequences, under 50% found once; its top ten account for 3% to 4%. The sequencing sample was made of peripheral blood. The V and J genes are TRBV7-7 and TRBJ1-5; 9 nucleotides match TRBD1. The clonotype originates from an adult man with Graves' ophthalmopathy. The CDR3 DNA is TGTGCCAGCAGCGAGGGGACAGGGCGGGAAGGCAATCAGCCCCGGCATTTT. Amino acids: CASSEGTGREGNQPRHF.